This T cell receptor (beta chain) was captured in a study of graft-versus-host responses after intestinal transplantation (dated by TCRdb to the early 2020s). At the level of the whole study: The transplants that recipients received were multivisceral, liver-intestinal, or isolated intestinal. All recipients received anti-thymocyte globulin induction followed by maintenance tacrolimus and steroids for roughly 3 years. After intestinal transplantation, graft-versus-host and host-versus-graft alloreactive T cell clones in the graft, circulation and bone marrow were tracked using bulk TCR-beta CDR3 sequencing. Alloreactive clones were identified by sequencing pre-transplant mixed lymphocyte reaction products and comparing them with unstimulated pre-transplant donor and recipient T cells. The cohort enrolled around 25 intestinal transplant recipients including one retransplant, and 3 patients lacking pretransplant specimens were excluded. Donor T cell macrochimerism was defined as a peak of at least 4% donor T cells among recipient peripheral blood mononuclear cells. Rather than being sequenced by the commercial service, samples from a few later patients were sequenced in-house on an Illumina MiSeq and processed with MiXCR. General findings and caveats noted by the study authors: GvH clones turned up in recipient bone marrow, with some appearing earlier in ileal mucosa or blood, a pattern consistent with an intestinal mucosal origin. The relatively low number and heterogeneity of intestinal transplant patients limited the conclusions. Early after transplant, peak levels of circulating GvH clones were found to be associated with declines in HvG clones. In the allografts of patients with donor T cell macrochimerism, GvH to HvG T cell clonal ratios were high.

The intended sense of this specimen's time point label: cells obtained before transplantation from donor or recipient. CD3+CD4+ and CD3+CD8+ populations were FACS-sorted from unstimulated pre-transplant donor and recipient cells taken from spleen or lymph nodes. A note on this clone: The target of this receptor is not known. No base quality values were provided; no much bigger clone lies one nucleotide off.

The germline V gene specifies SGHDT as CDR1 and YYEEEE as CDR2. The CDR3 numbers 17 residues from cysteine through phenylalanine. Only the CDR3 portion is preserved as DNA: 51 bases, with reading frame beginning at the first base. Germline trimming amounts to 4 bases on V and 4 bases on J, with 12 as the count of junction bases outside the gene matches. Receptor libraries were prepared by the immunoSEQ multiplex PCR assay. In most patients, genomic DNA was isolated using the Qiagen DNeasy Blood and Tissue Kit and sent frozen to Adaptive Biotechnologies for TCR sequencing. For most patients, genomic DNA was subjected to high-throughput TCR-beta CDR3 sequencing by Adaptive Biotechnologies. The study's own analysis went as follows. Adaptive's ImmunoSEQ software was the source of the TCR sequencing data for about 20 patients, while a few other patients were processed with MiXCR and VDJtools. CD4 versus CD8 sorting errors were corrected by removing sequences found in both subsets at a frequency ratio below 5:1. Because the origin of CDR3 nucleotide sequences shared between donor and recipient could not be assigned, those sequences were removed. To be classed as alloreactive, a clone needed at least 2-fold expansion over unstimulated cells and a minimum CFSE-low frequency of 0.002% (template counts) or 0.001% (read counts). Clones detected in sequenced pre-transplant spleen, lymph node, or MLR CFSE-low populations of the donor or recipient were defined as mappable. Cumulative frequency of alloreactive clones was calculated as a percentage of all sequences weighted by copy number. TCRdb re-hosts the immuneACCESS table, in-frame sequences only. Its copies lack some clones; in the studies checked, an unresolved V gene accounts for under half of them, and the cause for the rest is not known. For V, J and clone size, that table is used; D and trimming come from the DNA. Within this sample are some 86,000 clones, with 75% to 95% of them counted one time only. The top ten constitute nearly 0.1% of the sample.

The sequence was collected from a human donor who received an intestinal transplant. The chain is made from TRBV5-6 and TRBJ1-5; 9 junctional bases match TRBD1. Specimen: unstimulated CD4+ T cells sorted from spleen or lymph node cells, collected before intestinal transplant. The nucleotide sequence reads TGTGCCAGCAGCCTCGGGACAGGGATTTTAGCAAATCAGCCCCAGCATTTT. This encodes CASSLGTGILANQPQHF.